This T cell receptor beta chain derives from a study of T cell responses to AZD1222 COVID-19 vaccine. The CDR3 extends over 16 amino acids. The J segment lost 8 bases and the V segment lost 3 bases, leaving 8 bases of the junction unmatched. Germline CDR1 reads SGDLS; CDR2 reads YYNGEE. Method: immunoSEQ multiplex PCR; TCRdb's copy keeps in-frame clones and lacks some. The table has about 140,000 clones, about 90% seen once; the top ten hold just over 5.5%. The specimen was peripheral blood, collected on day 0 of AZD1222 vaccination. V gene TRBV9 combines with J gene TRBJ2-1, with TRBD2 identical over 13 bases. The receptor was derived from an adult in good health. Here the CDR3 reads CASSADWTSGSYEQFF. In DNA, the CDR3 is TGTGCCAGCAGCGCTGATTGGACTAGCGGGAGTTATGAGCAGTTCTTC.